The rows below give T cell receptor beta chains drawn from one sample of a study of shared clonotypes between healthy human individuals. The protocol was immunoSEQ multiplex PCR, while the TCRdb copy is restricted to in-frame clones and leaves out a portion. This sample has 2 million to 2.5 million clones, with 93% found just once. The sequenced sample consisted of naive CD4+ T cells from PBMCs. The receptors were gathered from a man younger than 35 in good health. Some clones in this sample may be carry-over from other donors' samples. CDR3s include the opening cysteine and the closing phenylalanine or tryptophan. The order of the fields is J gene, V gene, D gene, clone size, CDR3 DNA, CDR3 protein. The D gene is left open where the match is weak. Size is stated for part of the rows, as once, few or many counts, or as a class when the clone is expanded.

j_gene: TRBJ2-3
v_gene: TRBV28
d_gene: TRBD2
abundance: .
CDR3nt: TGTGCCAGCAGTTCCGGGCTAGCGGCACTCCTAAGCACAGATACGCAGTATTTT
CDR3aa: CASSSGLAALLSTDTQYF

j_gene: TRBJ2-1
v_gene: TRBV2
d_gene: .
abundance: .
CDR3nt: TGTGCCAGCGAGAGGGACTCGTCATTGAATGAGCAGTTCTTC
CDR3aa: CASERDSSLNEQFF

j_gene: TRBJ2-1
v_gene: TRBV10-3
d_gene: TRBD2
abundance: .
CDR3nt: TGTGCCATCAGTGGGGGGACTAGCGGGAGCAATGAGCAGTTCTTC
CDR3aa: CAISGGTSGSNEQFF

j_gene: TRBJ2-3
v_gene: TRBV5-1
d_gene: .
abundance: .
CDR3nt: TGCGCCAGCAGCTTGGGACAGGAGTCCACAGATACGCAGTATTTT
CDR3aa: CASSLGQESTDTQYF

j_gene: TRBJ2-1
v_gene: TRBV4-1
d_gene: .
abundance: .
CDR3nt: TGCGCCAGCAGCCAAGTGCAAGGGCCCAGCTCCTACAATGAGCAGTTCTTC
CDR3aa: CASSQVQGPSSYNEQFF

j_gene: TRBJ1-5
v_gene: TRBV6-6
d_gene: .
abundance: .
CDR3nt: TGTGCCAGCAGGCTAAATCAGGGGAATCAGCCCCAGCATTTT
CDR3aa: CASRLNQGNQPQHF

j_gene: TRBJ2-5
v_gene: TRBV4-1
d_gene: TRBD2
abundance: .
CDR3nt: TGCGCCAGCAGCCAAGGTGGGGGGGTATGGCAAGAGACCCAGTACTTC
CDR3aa: CASSQGGGVWQETQYF

j_gene: TRBJ2-7
v_gene: TRBV14
d_gene: TRBD2
abundance: .
CDR3nt: TGTGCCAGCAGCCAAGATCGGCTAGCGGGAAGTTTCGAGCAGTACTTC
CDR3aa: CASSQDRLAGSFEQYF

j_gene: TRBJ2-7
v_gene: TRBV28
d_gene: .
abundance: .
CDR3nt: TGTGCCAGCACCCCCCCTGCGATGGACGAGCAGTACTTC
CDR3aa: CASTPPAMDEQYF

j_gene: TRBJ2-7
v_gene: TRBV5-5
d_gene: .
abundance: .
CDR3nt: TGTGCCAGCAGCCCCCCTCCGGGCCTAACCTACGAGCAGTACTTC
CDR3aa: CASSPPPGLTYEQYF

j_gene: TRBJ2-2
v_gene: TRBV5-6
d_gene: TRBD1
abundance: .
CDR3nt: TGTGCCAGCAGCTACCTAGACAGGGGCCCAAACACCGGGGAGCTGTTTTTT
CDR3aa: CASSYLDRGPNTGELFF

j_gene: TRBJ2-7
v_gene: TRBV7-8
d_gene: .
abundance: .
CDR3nt: TGTGCCAGCAGCCCCGGACCCTACGAGCAGTACTTC
CDR3aa: CASSPGPYEQYF

j_gene: TRBJ2-2
v_gene: TRBV5-8
d_gene: .
abundance: once
CDR3nt: TGTGCCAGCAGCCCGGGATTTAACACCGGGGAGCTGTTTTTT
CDR3aa: CASSPGFNTGELFF

j_gene: TRBJ1-3
v_gene: TRBV5-1
d_gene: .
abundance: .
CDR3nt: TGCGCCAGCAGCTTGGTCCCAATATCTGGAAACACCATATATTTT
CDR3aa: CASSLVPISGNTIYF

j_gene: TRBJ2-7
v_gene: TRBV30
d_gene: TRBD1
abundance: .
CDR3nt: TGTGCCTGGAGTAGGGACAGGGGACACGAGCAGTACTTC
CDR3aa: CAWSRDRGHEQYF

j_gene: TRBJ2-1
v_gene: TRBV5-6
d_gene: TRBD1
abundance: .
CDR3nt: TGTGCCAGCAGCATTGACAGGGGTAACAATGAGCAGTTCTTC
CDR3aa: CASSIDRGNNEQFF

j_gene: TRBJ2-1
v_gene: TRBV18
d_gene: .
abundance: .
CDR3nt: TGTGCCAGCTCACCCCCGGACGGCTACAATGAGCAGTTCTTC
CDR3aa: CASSPPDGYNEQFF

j_gene: TRBJ1-1
v_gene: TRBV2
d_gene: .
abundance: few
CDR3nt: TGTGCCAGCGAGGGCCACACTGAAGCTTTCTTT
CDR3aa: CASEGHTEAFF

j_gene: TRBJ1-1
v_gene: TRBV18
d_gene: .
abundance: .
CDR3nt: TGTGCCAGCTCATCGACAGACCTGAACACTGAAGCTTTCTTT
CDR3aa: CASSSTDLNTEAFF